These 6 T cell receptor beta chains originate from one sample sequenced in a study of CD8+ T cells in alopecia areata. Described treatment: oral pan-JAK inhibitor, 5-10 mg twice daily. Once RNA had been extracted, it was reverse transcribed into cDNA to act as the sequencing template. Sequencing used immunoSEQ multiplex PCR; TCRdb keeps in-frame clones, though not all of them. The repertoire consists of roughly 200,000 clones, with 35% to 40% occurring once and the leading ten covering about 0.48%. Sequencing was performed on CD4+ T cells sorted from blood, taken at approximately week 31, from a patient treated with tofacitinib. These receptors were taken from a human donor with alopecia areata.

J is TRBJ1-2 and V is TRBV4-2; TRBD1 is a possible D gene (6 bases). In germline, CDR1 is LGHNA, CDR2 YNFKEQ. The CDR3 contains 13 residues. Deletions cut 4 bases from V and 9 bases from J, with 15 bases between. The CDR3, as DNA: TGTGCCAGCAGCCCCCAGGGGAGGGTTAGCTACACCTTC. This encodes CASSPQGRVSYTF.

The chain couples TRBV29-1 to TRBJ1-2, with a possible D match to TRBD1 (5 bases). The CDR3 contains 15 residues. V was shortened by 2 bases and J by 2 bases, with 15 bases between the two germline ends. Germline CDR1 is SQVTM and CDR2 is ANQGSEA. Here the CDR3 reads CSVETTGGGNYGYTF. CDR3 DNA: TGCAGCGTTGAAACCACGGGTGGGGGGAACTATGGCTACACCTTC.

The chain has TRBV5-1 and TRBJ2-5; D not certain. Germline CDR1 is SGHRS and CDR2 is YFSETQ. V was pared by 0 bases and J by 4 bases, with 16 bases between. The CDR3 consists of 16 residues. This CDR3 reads CASSLAVRVGGETQYF. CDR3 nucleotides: TGCGCCAGCAGCTTGGCCGTAAGGGTTGGCGGAGAGACCCAGTACTTC.

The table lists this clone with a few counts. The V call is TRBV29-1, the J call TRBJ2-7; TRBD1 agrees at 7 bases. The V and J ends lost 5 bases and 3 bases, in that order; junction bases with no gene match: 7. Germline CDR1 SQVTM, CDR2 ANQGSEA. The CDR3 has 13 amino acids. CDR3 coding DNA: TGCAGCGTTAGTCTACAGGGGATCTACGAGCAGTACTTC. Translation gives CSVSLQGIYEQYF.

CDR3 sequence (DNA): TGTGCCAGCAGTGATAATGGAGCGGGAGAGAAAAACATTCAGTACTTC. The encoded protein is CASSDNGAGEKNIQYF. The rearrangement uses TRBV25-1 and TRBJ2-4; 8 bases map to TRBD2. This CDR3 region has 16 residues. V was clipped by 3 bases and J by 4 bases; unmatched bases: 8. Per the germline V gene, CDR1 is MGHDK and CDR2 is SYGVNS.

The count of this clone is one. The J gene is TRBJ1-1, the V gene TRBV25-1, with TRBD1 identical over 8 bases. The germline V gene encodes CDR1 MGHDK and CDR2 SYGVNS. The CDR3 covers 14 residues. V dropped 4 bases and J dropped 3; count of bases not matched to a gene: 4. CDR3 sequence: CASSAYRGDTEAFF. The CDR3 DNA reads TGTGCCAGCAGTGCTTACAGGGGGGACACTGAAGCTTTCTTT.